This T cell receptor beta chain emerged from a study of T cells in Graves' hyperthyroidism and ophthalmopathy. Amplification targeted TCR beta CDR3 regions from RNA transcripts. The HTBI primer set drove a first-round RT-PCR of the TCR CDR3. TCRdb processed the multiplex PCR reads anew with MiXCR; each CDR3 protein has one entry. The sample contains 480,000 or so distinct CDR3 sequences, approximately 14% of which appear only once. Only a few counts were recorded for this clonotype. This sequence originates from a woman aged 18-29 years with Graves' hyperthyroidism. Sequencing input: blood.

The CDR3 DNA sequence: TGTGCCAGCAGCTTAATCTCTTTGACAGGGGGCCAAGGTGGCCGCTCCTACGAGCAGTACTTC. The encoded protein is CASSLISLTGGQGGRSYEQYF. V gene TRBV7-9 combines with J gene TRBJ2-7; 10 nucleotides match TRBD1. The germline gives CDR1 SEHNR, CDR2 FQNEAQ (reference sequence). The CDR3 has 21 residues. J gave up 0 bases and V 2 bases, and 19 bases lay outside the gene matches.